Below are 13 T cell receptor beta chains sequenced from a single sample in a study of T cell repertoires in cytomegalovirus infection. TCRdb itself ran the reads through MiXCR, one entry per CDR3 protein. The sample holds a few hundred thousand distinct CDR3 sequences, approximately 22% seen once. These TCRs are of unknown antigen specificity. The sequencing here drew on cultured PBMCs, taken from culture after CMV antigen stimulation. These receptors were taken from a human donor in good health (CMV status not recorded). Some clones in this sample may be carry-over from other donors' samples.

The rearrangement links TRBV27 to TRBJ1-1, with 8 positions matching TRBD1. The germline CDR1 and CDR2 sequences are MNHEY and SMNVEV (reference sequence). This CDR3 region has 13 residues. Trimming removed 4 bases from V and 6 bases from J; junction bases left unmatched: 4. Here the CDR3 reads CASSWQGAAEAFF. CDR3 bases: TGTGCCAGCAGTTGGCAGGGGGCTGCTGAAGCTTTCTTT.

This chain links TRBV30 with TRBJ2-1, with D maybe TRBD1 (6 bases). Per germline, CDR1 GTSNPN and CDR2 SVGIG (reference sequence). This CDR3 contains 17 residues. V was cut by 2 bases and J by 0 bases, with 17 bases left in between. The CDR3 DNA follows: TGTGCCTGGAGTACCCTCGACAGGATTAGCTCCTACAATGAGCAGTTCTTC. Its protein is CAWSTLDRISSYNEQFF.

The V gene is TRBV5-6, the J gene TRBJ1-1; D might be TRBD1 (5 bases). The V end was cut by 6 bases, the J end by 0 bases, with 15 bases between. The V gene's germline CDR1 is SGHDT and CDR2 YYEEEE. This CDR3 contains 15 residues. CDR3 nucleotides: TGTGCCAGCAACGAAAAGGCGGGGGTGAACACTGAAGCTTTCTTT. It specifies CASNEKAGVNTEAFF.

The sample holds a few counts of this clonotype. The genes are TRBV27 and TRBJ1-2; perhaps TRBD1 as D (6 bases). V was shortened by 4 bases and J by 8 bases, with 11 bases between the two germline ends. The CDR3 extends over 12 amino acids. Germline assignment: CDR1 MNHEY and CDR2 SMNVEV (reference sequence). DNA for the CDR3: TGTGCCAGCAGTTCGGGGGGCCAAGGCTACACCTTC. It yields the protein CASSSGGQGYTF.

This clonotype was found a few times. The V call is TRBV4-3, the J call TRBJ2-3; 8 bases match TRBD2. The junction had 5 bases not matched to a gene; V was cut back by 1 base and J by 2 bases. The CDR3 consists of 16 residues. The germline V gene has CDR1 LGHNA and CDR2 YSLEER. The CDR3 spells CASSQGLATYTDTQYF. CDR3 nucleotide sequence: TGCGCCAGCAGCCAAGGACTAGCGACATACACAGATACGCAGTATTTT.

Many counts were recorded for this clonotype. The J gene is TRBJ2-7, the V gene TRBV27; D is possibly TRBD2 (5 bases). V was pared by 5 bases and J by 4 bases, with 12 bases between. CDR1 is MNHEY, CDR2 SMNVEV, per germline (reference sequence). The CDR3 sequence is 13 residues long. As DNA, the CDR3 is TGTGCCAGCAGTCCCGGACTGTCATACGAGCAGTACTTC. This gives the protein CASSPGLSYEQYF.

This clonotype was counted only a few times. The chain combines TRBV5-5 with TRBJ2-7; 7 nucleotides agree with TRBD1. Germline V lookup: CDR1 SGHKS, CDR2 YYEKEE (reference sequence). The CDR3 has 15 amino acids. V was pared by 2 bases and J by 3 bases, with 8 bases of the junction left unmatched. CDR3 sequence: CASSLVTGTDYEQYF. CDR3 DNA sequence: TGTGCCAGCAGCTTAGTCACCGGGACAGACTACGAGCAGTACTTC.

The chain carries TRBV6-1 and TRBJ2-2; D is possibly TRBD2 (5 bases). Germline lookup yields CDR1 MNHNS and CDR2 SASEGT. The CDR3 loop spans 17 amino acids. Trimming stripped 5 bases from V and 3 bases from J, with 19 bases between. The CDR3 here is CASSFGRRRTHTGELFF. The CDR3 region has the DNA TGTGCCAGCAGTTTTGGACGGAGGAGAACACACACCGGGGAGCTGTTTTTT.

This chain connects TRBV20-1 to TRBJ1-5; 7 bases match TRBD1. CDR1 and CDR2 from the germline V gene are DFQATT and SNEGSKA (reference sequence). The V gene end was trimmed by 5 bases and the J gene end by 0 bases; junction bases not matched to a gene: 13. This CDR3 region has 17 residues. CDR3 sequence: CSAEGVGRGNSNQPQHF. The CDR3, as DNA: TGCAGTGCTGAGGGGGTGGGCAGGGGGAATAGCAATCAGCCCCAGCATTTT.

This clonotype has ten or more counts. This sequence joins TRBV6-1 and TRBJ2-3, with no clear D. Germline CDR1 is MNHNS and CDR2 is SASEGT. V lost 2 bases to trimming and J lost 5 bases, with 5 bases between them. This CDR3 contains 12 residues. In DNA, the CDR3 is TGTGCCAGCAGTGAACTAGGAGATACGCAGTATTTT. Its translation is CASSELGDTQYF.

In DNA, the CDR3 is TGTGCCAGCAGCTTAGATGTCGAGACCCAGTACTTC. Encoded protein: CASSLDVETQYF. V gene TRBV11-2 combines with J gene TRBJ2-5; D is unresolved. This CDR3 region has 12 residues. Germline CDR1 SGHAT, CDR2 FQNNGV. Trimming took off 0 bases at V and 5 bases at J, with 4 bases between the two ends.

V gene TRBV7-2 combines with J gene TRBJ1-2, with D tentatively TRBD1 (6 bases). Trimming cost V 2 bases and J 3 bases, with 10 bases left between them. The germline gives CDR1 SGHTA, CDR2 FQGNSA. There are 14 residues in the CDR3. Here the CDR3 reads CASSLLGGDYGYTF. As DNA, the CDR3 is TGTGCCAGCAGCTTATTAGGGGGAGACTATGGCTACACCTTC.

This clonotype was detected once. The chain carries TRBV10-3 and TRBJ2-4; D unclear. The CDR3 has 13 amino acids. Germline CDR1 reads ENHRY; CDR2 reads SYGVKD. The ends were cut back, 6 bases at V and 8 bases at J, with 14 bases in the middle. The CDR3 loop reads CAISRTEIDIQYF. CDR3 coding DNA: TGTGCCATCAGCCGGACGGAGATAGACATTCAGTACTTC.